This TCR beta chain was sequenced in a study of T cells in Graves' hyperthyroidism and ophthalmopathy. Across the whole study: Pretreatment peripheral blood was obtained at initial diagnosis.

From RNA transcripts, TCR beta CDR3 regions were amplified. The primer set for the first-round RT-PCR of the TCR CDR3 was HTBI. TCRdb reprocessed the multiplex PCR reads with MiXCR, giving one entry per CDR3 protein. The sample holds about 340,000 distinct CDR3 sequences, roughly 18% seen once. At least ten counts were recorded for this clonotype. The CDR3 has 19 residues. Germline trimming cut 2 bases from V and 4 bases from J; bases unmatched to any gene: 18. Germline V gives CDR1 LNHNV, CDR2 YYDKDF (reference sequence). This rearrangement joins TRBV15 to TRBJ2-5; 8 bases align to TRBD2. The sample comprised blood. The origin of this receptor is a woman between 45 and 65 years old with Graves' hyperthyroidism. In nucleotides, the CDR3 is TGTGCCACCAGCAGAACTCTGGGTCGGGGCGGGGGGAATGTAGAGACCCAGTACTTC. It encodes CATSRTLGRGGGNVETQYF.